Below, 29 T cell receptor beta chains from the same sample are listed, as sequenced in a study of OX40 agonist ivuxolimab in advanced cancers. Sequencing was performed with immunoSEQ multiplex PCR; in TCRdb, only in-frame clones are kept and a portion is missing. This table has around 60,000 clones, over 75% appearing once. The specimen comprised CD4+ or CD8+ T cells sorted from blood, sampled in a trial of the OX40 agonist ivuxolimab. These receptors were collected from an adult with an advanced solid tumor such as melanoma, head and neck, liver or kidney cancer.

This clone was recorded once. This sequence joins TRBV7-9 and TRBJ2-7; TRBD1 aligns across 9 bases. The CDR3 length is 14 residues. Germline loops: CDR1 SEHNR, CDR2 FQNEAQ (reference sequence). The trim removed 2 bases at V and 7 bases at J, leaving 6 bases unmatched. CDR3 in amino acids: CASSLSQGAEEQYF. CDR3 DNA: TGTGCCAGCAGCTTATCACAGGGGGCAGAAGAGCAGTACTTC.

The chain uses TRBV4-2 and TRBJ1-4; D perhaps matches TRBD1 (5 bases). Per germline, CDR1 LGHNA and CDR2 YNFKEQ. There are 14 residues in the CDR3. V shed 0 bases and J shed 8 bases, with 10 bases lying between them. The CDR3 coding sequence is TGTGCCAGCAGCCAAGAGGGGGTCGCGGAAAAACTGTTTTTT. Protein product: CASSQEGVAEKLFF.

As DNA, the CDR3 is TGTGCCAGCAGCTTGCCAGGGAAGAACACTGAAGCTTTCTTT. It yields the protein CASSLPGKNTEAFF. The V gene is TRBV5-4, the J gene TRBJ1-1; weak D call: TRBD1 (5 bases). The CDR3 contains 14 residues. V was trimmed by 1 base and J by 1 base, leaving 8 bases between them. Germline CDR1 is SGHNT and CDR2 is YYREEE (reference sequence).

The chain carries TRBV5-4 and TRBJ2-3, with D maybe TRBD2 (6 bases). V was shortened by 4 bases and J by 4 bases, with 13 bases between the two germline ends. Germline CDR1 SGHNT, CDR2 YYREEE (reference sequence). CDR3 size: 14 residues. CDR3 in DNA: TGTGCCAGCAGCAGGGCGGGAAAGGCAGATACGCAGTATTTT. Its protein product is CASSRAGKADTQYF. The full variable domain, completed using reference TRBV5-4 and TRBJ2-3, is ETGVTQSPTHLIKTRGQQVTLRCSSQSGHNTVSWYQQALGQGPQFIFQYYREEENGRGNFPPRFSGLQFPNYSSELNVNALELDDSALYLCASSRAGKADTQYFGPGTRLTVL.

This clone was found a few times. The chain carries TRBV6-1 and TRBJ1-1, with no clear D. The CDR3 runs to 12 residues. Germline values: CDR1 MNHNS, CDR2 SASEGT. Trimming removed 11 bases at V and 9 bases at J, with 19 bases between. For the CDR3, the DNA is TGTGCCGCCCTGTGGCGGGGAATGAAAGCTTTCTTT. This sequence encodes CAALWRGMKAFF.

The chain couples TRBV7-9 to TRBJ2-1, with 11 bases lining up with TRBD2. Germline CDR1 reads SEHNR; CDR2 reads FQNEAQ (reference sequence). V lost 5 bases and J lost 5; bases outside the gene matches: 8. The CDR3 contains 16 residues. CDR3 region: CASSPPGTSGNNEQFF. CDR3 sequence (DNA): TGTGCCAGCAGCCCCCCCGGGACTAGCGGAAACAATGAGCAGTTCTTC.

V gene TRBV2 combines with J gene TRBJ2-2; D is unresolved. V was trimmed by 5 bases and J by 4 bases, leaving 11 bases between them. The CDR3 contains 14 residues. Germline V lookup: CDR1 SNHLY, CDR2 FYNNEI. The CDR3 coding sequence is TGTGCCAGCAGTTTTCAGCGAGGCACCGGGGAGCTGTTTTTT. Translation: CASSFQRGTGELFF.

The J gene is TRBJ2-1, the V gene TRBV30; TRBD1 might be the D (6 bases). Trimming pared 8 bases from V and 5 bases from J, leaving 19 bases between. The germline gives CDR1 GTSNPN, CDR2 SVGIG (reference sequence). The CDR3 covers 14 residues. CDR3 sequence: CAGQTGTTDNEQFF. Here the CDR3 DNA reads TGTGCCGGCCAAACAGGGACCACAGACAATGAGCAGTTCTTC.

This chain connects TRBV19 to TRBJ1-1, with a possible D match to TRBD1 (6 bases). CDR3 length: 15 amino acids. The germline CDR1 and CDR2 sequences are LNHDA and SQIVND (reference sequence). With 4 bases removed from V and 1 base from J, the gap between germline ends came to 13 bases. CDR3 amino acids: CASSNFRDKNTEAFF. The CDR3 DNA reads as TGTGCCAGTAGTAACTTCCGGGACAAGAACACTGAAGCTTTCTTT.

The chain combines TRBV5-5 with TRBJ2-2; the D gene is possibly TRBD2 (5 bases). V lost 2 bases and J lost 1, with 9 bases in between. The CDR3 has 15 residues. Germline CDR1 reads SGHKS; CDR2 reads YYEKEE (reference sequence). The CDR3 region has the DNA TGTGCCAGCAGCTTTGAGGGCGGGAACACCGGGGAGCTGTTTTTT. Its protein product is CASSFEGGNTGELFF.

In DNA, the CDR3 is TGCAGTGCTACTCAGGGAAACACCATATATTTT. Translated, it gives CSATQGNTIYF. This chain links TRBV20-1 with TRBJ1-3; D unresolved. The CDR3 extends over 11 amino acids. Germline V gives CDR1 DFQATT, CDR2 SNEGSKA (reference sequence). Trimming removed 4 bases at V and 4 bases at J, with 5 bases between.

This CDR3 reads CASSSNRVDTQYF. In nucleotides, the CDR3 is TGCGCCAGCAGTTCTAACCGTGTGGATACGCAGTATTTT. V gene TRBV5-1 combines with J gene TRBJ2-3; D is ambiguous. The CDR3 contains 13 residues. Germline V gene data show CDR1 as SGHRS and CDR2 as YFSETQ. V lost 5 bases, J lost 6 bases, and 13 bases lay in between.

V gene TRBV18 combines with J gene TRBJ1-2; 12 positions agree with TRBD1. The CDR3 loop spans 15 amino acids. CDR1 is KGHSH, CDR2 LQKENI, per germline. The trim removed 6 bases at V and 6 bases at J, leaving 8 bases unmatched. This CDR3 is CASSSAGQGADGYTF. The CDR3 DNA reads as TGTGCCAGCTCTTCGGCGGGACAGGGGGCCGATGGCTACACCTTC.

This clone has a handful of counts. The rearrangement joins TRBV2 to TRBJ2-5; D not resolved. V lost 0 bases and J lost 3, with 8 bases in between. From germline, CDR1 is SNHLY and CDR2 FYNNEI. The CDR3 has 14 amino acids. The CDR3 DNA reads TGTGCCAGCAGTGAAGCCCGGACGGAAGAGACCCAGTACTTC. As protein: CASSEARTEETQYF. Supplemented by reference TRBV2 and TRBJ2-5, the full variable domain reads EPEVTQTPSHQVTQMGQEVILRCVPISNHLYFYWYRQILGQKVEFLVSFYNNEISEKSEIFDDQFSVERPDGSNFTLKIRSTKLEDSAMYFCASSEARTEETQYFGPGTRLLVL.

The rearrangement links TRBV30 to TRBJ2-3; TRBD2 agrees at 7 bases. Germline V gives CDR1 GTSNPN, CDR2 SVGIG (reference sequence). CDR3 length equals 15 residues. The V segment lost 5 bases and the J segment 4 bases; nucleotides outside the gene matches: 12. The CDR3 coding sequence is TGTGCCTGGCGCCCGGACGTGGGACTATCAGATACGCAGTATTTT. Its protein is CAWRPDVGLSDTQYF.

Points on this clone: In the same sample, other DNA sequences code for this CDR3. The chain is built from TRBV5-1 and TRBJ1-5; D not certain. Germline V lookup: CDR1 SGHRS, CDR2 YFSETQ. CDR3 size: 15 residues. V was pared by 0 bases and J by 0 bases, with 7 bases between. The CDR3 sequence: CASSLAGDSNQPQHF. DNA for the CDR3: TGCGCCAGCAGCTTGGCTGGAGATAGCAATCAGCCCCAGCATTTT. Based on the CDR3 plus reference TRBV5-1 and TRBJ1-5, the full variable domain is KAGVTQTPRYLIKTRGQQVTLSCSPISGHRSVSWYQQTPGQGLQFLFEYFSETQRNKGNFPGRFSGRQFSNSRSEMNVSTLELGDSALYLCASSLAGDSNQPQHFGDGTRLSIL.

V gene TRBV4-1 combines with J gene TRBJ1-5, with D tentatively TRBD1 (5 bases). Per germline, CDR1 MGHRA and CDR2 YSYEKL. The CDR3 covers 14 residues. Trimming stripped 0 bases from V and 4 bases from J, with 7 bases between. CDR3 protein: CASSQEQGNQPQHF. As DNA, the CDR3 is TGCGCCAGCAGCCAAGAGCAGGGAAATCAGCCCCAGCATTTT.

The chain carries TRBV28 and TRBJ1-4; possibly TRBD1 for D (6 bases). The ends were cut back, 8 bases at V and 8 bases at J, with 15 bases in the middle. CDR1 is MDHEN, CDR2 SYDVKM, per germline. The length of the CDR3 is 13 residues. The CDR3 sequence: CASRTVRAEKLFF. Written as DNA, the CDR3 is TGTGCCAGCCGGACAGTTAGGGCGGAAAAACTGTTTTTT.

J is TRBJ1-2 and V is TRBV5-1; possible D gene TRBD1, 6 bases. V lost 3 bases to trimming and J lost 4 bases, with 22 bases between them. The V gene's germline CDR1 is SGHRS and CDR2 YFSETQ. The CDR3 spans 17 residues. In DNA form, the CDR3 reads TGCGCCAGCAGCTCGTACCGTACAGCACAGGGTGGCTATGGCTACACCTTC. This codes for CASSSYRTAQGGYGYTF.

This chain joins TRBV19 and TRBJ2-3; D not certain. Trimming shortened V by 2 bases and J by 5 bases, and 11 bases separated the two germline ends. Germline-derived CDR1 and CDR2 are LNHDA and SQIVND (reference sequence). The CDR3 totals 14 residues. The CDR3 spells CASSISVLVDTQYF. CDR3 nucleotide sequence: TGTGCCAGTAGTATAAGCGTTTTGGTAGATACGCAGTATTTT.

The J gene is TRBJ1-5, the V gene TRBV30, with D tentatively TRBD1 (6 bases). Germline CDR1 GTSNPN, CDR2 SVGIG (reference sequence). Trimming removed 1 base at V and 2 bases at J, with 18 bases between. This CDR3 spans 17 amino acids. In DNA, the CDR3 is TGTGCCTGGAGTGGTCCCTCTGGCAGGGGCGGCAATCAGCCCCAGCATTTT. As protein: CAWSGPSGRGGNQPQHF.

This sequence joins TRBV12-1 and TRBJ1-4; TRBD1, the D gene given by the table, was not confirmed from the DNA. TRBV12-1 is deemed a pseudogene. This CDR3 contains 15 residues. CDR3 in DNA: TGTGCCAGCAGCTTTACCAGGTGCCGTAATGAAAAACTGTTTTTT. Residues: CASSFTRCRNEKLFF.

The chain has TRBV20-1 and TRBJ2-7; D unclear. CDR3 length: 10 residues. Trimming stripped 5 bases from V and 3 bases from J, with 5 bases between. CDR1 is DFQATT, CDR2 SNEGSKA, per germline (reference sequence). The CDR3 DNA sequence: TGCAGTGCTGGGGACTACGAGCAGTACTTC. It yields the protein CSAGDYEQYF.

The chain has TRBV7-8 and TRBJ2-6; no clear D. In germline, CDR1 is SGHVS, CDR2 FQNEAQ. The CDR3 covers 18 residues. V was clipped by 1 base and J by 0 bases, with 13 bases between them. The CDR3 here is CASSLVGLDFSGANVLTF. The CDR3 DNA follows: TGTGCCAGCAGCTTAGTGGGGTTAGACTTCTCTGGGGCCAACGTCCTGACTTTC.

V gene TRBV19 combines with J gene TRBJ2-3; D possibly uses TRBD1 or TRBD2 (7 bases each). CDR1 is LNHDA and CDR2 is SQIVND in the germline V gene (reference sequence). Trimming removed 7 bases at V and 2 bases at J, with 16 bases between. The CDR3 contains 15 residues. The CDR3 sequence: CASMGGGSVTDTQYF. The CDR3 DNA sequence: TGTGCCAGTATGGGAGGGGGCTCAGTCACAGATACGCAGTATTTT.

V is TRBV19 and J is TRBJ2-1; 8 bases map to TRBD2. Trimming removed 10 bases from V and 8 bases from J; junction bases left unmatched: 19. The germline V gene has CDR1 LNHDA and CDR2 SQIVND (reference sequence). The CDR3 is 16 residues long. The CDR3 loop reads CATTPYGTRGNDEQFF. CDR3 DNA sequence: TGTGCCACTACACCATACGGGACTAGAGGCAATGATGAGCAGTTCTTC. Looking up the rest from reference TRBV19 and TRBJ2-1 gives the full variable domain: DGGITQSPKYLFRKEGQNVTLSCEQNLNHDAMYWYRQDPGQGLRLIYYSQIVNDFQKGDIAEGYSVSREKKESFPLTVTSAQKNPTAFYLCATTPYGTRGNDEQFFGPGTRLTVL.

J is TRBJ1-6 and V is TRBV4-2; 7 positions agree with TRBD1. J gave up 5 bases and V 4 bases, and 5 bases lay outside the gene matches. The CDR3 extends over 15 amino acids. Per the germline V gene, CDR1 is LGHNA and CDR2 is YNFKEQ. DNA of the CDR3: TGTGCCAGCAGCCGACCCGACAGGGATAATTCACCCCTCCACTTT. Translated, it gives CASSRPDRDNSPLHF.

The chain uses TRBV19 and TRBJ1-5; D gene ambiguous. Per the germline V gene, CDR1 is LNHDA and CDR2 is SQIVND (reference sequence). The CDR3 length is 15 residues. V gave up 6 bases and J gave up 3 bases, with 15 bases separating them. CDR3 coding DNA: TGTGCCAGTAGGCCCGCGGGGAGGGCCAATCAGCCCCAGCATTTT. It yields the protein CASRPAGRANQPQHF.

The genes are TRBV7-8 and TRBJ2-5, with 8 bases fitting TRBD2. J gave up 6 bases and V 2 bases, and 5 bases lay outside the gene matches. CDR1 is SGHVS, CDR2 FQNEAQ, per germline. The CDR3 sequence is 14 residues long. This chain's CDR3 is CASSLSGGPQTQYF. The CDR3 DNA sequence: TGTGCCAGCAGCTTAAGCGGGGGACCCCAGACCCAGTACTTC.